One and the same sample provided the 14 T cell receptor beta chains below, sequenced in a study of T-cell reconstitution after alpha-beta-depleted transplantation in children. Unique molecular identifiers were built into the TCRbeta library. Via MiXCR, TCRdb re-called the PCR reads, giving one row per CDR3 protein. The data hold about 980,000 distinct CDR3 sequences, with about 29% observed a single time. Sequenced here: PBMCs, mostly from graft donor cells, sampled 360 days after TCRalphabeta/CD19-depleted stem cell transplant. The receptors here all came from a boy under two years old who had a stem cell transplant for SCID, so the T cells may come from the graft donor.

The chain employs TRBV7-9 and TRBJ2-3; D unresolved. The CDR3 runs to 14 residues. Germline-derived CDR1 and CDR2 are SEHNR and FQNEAQ (reference sequence). Trimming cost V 5 bases and J 5 bases, with 14 bases left between them. As DNA, the CDR3 is TGTGCCAGCAGCCCTCCTAATACGATAGATACGCAGTATTTT. Residues: CASSPPNTIDTQYF.

This clonotype was detected only a few times. The chain employs TRBV20-1 and TRBJ1-5, with unresolved D. Germline assignment: CDR1 DFQATT and CDR2 SNEGSKA (reference sequence). Trimming took off 8 bases at V and 4 bases at J, with 15 bases between the two ends. The CDR3 sequence is 13 residues long. This chain's CDR3 is CSSGGTRNQPQHF. The CDR3 DNA sequence: TGCAGTTCAGGAGGAACCCGAAATCAGCCCCAGCATTTT.

This clonotype showed up many times. This chain uses TRBV5-1 with TRBJ2-2; the D gene is possibly TRBD2 (6 bases). Germline CDR1 and CDR2: SGHRS and YFSETQ. This CDR3 comprises 13 residues. Trimming cost V 4 bases and J 8 bases, with 12 bases left between them. DNA of the CDR3: TGCGCCAGCAGCGGGACTCATTTTGGGGAGCTGTTTTTT. This sequence encodes CASSGTHFGELFF.

V gene TRBV27 combines with J gene TRBJ2-2; the D gene is possibly TRBD1 (5 bases). Between the trimmed V and J ends, which lost 2 bases and 0 bases, there was a span of 10 bases. CDR1 is MNHEY, CDR2 SMNVEV, per germline (reference sequence). There are 16 residues in the CDR3. The CDR3 loop reads CASSLRRVANTGELFF. The CDR3 DNA follows: TGTGCCAGCAGTTTACGCAGGGTTGCGAACACCGGGGAGCTGTTTTTT.

This clonotype came up a few times. V usage is TRBV12-3 or TRBV12-4 and J usage is TRBJ1-1; 8 bases are shared with TRBD1. The CDR3 runs to 13 residues. J lost 6 bases, V lost 5 bases, and 5 bases had no gene match. The CDR3 is CASSTRQGPEAFF. The CDR3 bases are TGTGCCAGCAGTACTAGACAGGGGCCTGAAGCTTTCTTT.

The V and J genes are TRBV3-1 and TRBJ2-7, with D tentatively TRBD1 or TRBD2 (5 bases each). This CDR3 is 15 amino acids long. Germline V CDR1 and CDR2: LGHDT, YNNKEL (reference sequence). Trimming removed 2 bases from V and 1 base from J, with 12 bases in between. The CDR3 nucleotides read TGTGCCAGCAGCCAATGGCCCGAGGGGTCCTACGAGCAGTACTTC. Its translation: CASSQWPEGSYEQYF.

The chain employs TRBV5-1 and TRBJ2-5; 7 bases map to TRBD1. Germline loops: CDR1 SGHRS, CDR2 YFSETQ. CDR3 length: 16 residues. V trimming: 2 bases; J trimming: 2 bases; junction bases outside the gene matches: 9. Here the CDR3 DNA reads TGCGCCAGCAGCTTATCCCCGACAGGGAGTCAAGAGACCCAGTACTTC. Its protein is CASSLSPTGSQETQYF.

This clonotype was observed a few times. This chain's CDR3 is CASSSEDRLYGYTF. For the CDR3, the DNA is TGTGCCAGCAGTTCTGAGGACAGACTTTATGGCTACACCTTC. The V gene is TRBV27, the J gene TRBJ1-2, with D perhaps matching TRBD1 (6 bases). CDR1 MNHEY and CDR2 SMNVEV come from the germline V gene (reference sequence). The V end was cut by 4 bases, the J end by 5 bases, with 14 bases between. The CDR3 covers 14 residues.

The chain joins TRBV24-1 to TRBJ2-1, with a tentative D call TRBD1 (6 bases). The CDR3 sequence is 14 residues long. Trimming shortened V by 2 bases and J by 7 bases, and 11 bases separated the two germline ends. The V gene's germline CDR1 is KGHDR and CDR2 SFDVKD. The CDR3 spells CATSDYRVGNEQFF. The CDR3 bases are TGTGCCACCAGTGATTACAGGGTGGGGAATGAGCAGTTCTTC.

Of note for this clonotype: The junction departs from germline at one end; a sequencing error may be responsible. The chain is built from TRBV2 and TRBJ2-7, with D tentatively TRBD2 (5 bases). Germline CDR1 SNHLY, CDR2 FYNNEI. The CDR3 totals 14 residues. The CDR3 sequence is CASSEERLSYEQYF. The DNA for the CDR3 is TGTGCCAGCAGCGAAGAGCGGCTCTCCTACGAGCAGTACTTC. The full variable domain, its missing parts supplied by reference TRBV2 and TRBJ2-7, is EPEVTQTPSHQVTQMGQEVILRCVPISNHLYFYWYRQILGQKVEFLVSFYNNEISEKSEIFDDQFSVERPDGSNFTLKIRSTKLEDSAMYFCASSEERLSYEQYFGPGTRLTVT.

The rearrangement links TRBV5-1 to TRBJ2-1; D may be TRBD2 (6 bases). CDR3 length: 15 residues. With 0 bases removed from V and 7 bases from J, the gap between germline ends came to 14 bases. The germline V gene encodes CDR1 SGHRS and CDR2 YFSETQ. The chain's CDR3 is CASSLDRAGKNEQFF. The CDR3 DNA is TGCGCCAGCAGCTTGGATAGGGCGGGAAAAAATGAGCAGTTCTTC.

The chain recombines TRBV4-3 with TRBJ2-1, with D perhaps assigned TRBD1 or TRBD2 (6 bases each). V was pared by 0 bases and J by 4 bases, with 13 bases between. Per the germline V gene, CDR1 is LGHNA and CDR2 is YSLEER. The CDR3 is 16 amino acids. CDR3: CASSQEEGGVYNEQFF. The CDR3 DNA follows: TGCGCCAGCAGCCAAGAGGAGGGGGGCGTGTACAATGAGCAGTTCTTC.

The rearrangement joins TRBV7-8 to TRBJ2-7; 7 bases match TRBD1. The CDR3 runs to 13 residues. V lost 8 bases, J lost 1 base, and 5 bases stayed unmatched. Germline values: CDR1 SGHVS, CDR2 FQNEAQ. The CDR3 coding sequence is TGTGCCAGCCATGGACAGGCGTCCTACGAGCAGTACTTC. Protein sequence: CASHGQASYEQYF.

This clonotype was seen ten or more times. V and J are TRBV7-2 and TRBJ2-7; TRBD1 matches 7 bases. The germline CDR1 and CDR2 sequences are SGHTA and FQGNSA. V was pared by 1 base and J by 9 bases, with 3 bases of the junction left unmatched. This CDR3 comprises 12 residues. CDR3 sequence reads: CASSLGTGWQYF. In DNA, the CDR3 is TGTGCCAGCAGCTTAGGGACAGGCTGGCAGTACTTC.